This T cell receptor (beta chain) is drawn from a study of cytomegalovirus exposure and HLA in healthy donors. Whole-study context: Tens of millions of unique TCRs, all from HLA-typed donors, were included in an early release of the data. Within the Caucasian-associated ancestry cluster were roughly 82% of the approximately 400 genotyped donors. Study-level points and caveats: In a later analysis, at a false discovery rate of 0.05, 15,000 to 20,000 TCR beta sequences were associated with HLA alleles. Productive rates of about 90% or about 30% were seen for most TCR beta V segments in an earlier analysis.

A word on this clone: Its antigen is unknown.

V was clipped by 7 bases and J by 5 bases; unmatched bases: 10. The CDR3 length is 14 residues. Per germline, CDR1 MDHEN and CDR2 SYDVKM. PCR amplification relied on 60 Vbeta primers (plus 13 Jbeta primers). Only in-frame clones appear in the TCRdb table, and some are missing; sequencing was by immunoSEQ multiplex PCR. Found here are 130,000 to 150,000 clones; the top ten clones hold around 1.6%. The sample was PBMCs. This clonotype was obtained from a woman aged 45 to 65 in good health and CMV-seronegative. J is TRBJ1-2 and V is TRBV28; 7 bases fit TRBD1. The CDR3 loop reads CASTTRDSTYGYTF. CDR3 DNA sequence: TGTGCCAGCACGACCAGGGACAGCACATATGGCTACACCTTC.